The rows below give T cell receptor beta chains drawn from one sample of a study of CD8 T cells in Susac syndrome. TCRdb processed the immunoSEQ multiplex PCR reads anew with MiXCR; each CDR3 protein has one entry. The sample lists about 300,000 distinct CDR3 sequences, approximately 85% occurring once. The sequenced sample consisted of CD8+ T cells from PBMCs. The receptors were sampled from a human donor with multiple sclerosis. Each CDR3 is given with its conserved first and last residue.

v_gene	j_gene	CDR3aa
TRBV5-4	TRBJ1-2	CASSPTGGDNGYTF
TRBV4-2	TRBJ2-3	CASSQDLAGVADTQYF
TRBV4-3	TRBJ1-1	CASSSRQSTEAFF
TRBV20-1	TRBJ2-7	CSAREGTSDSYEQYF
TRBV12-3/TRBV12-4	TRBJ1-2	CASSPANYGYTF
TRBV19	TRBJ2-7	CASSIDERRTYEQYF
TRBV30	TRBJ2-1	CAWSVRDPQFF
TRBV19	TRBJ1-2	CASSPTESYGYTF
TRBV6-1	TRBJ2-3	CASSAWVQGGATDTQYF
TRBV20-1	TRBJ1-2	CSARDFDGYGYTF
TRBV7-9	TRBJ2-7	CASSTSTASRSYEQYF